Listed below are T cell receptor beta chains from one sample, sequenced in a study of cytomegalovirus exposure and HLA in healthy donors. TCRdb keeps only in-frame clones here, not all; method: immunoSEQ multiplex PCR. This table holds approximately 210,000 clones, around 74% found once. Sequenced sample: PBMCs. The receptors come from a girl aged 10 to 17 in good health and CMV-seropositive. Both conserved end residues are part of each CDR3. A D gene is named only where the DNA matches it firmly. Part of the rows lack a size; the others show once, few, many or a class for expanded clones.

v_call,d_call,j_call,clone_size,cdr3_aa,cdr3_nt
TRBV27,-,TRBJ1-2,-,CASSFSGSYGYTF,TGTGCCAGCAGTTTCTCAGGGTCCTATGGCTACACCTTC
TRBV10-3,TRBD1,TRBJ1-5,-,CAISESGQDNQPQHF,TGTGCCATCAGTGAGTCGGGACAGGACAATCAGCCCCAGCATTTT
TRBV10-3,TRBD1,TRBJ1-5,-,CANLGGGLRQGDRRQPQHF,TGTGCCAACCTCGGGGGGGGGTTGAGACAGGGGGACCGGCGGCAGCCCCAGCATTTT
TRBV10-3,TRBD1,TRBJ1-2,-,CAISEFPSDRELYGYTF,TGTGCCATCAGTGAATTTCCATCCGACAGGGAGCTATATGGCTACACCTTC
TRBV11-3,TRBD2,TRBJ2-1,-,CASSFALGLAGDLRNEQFF,TGTGCCAGCAGCTTCGCGCTGGGACTAGCGGGGGACTTGCGGAATGAGCAGTTCTTC
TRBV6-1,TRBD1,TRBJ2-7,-,CASSDWGQGLSSSYEQYF,TGTGCCAGCAGTGACTGGGGACAGGGATTATCGAGCTCCTACGAGCAGTACTTC
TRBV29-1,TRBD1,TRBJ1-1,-,CSVDKGQGEAFF,TGCAGCGTTGACAAGGGACAGGGTGAAGCTTTCTTT
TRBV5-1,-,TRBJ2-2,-,CASSLSGVRRELFF,TGCGCCAGCAGTCTTTCAGGGGTCAGAAGGGAGCTGTTTTTT
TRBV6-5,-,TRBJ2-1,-,CASSYLQLPLGGFF,TGTGCCAGCAGTTACCTACAGCTCCCCCTGGGGGGATTCTTC
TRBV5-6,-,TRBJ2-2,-,CASSLGASSNTGELFF,TGTGCCAGCAGCTTGGGAGCATCGTCGAACACCGGGGAGCTGTTTTTT
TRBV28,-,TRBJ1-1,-,CASSLGWGDLNTEAFF,TGTGCCAGCAGTTTAGGGTGGGGCGATTTGAACACTGAAGCTTTCTTT
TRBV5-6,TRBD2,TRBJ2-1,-,CASSLKYPSGGPSYNEQFF,TGTGCCAGCAGCTTGAAGTACCCTAGCGGGGGGCCCTCCTACAATGAGCAGTTCTTC
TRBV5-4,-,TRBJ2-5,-,CASSSRGTGQETQYF,TGTGCCAGCAGCTCCCGGGGGACGGGCCAAGAGACCCAGTACTTC
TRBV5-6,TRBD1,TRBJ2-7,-,CASFASGTGTYEQYF,TGTGCCAGCTTTGCGTCCGGGACAGGAACCTACGAGCAGTACTTC
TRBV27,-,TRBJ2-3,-,CASSLTGSQNTQYF,TGTGCCAGCAGTCTCACGGGTAGTCAGAATACGCAGTATTTT
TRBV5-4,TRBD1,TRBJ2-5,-,CASSREGQGGETQYF,TGTGCCAGCAGCAGGGAGGGACAGGGGGGGGAGACCCAGTACTTC
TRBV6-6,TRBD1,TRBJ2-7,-,CASSAGTVYEQYF,TGTGCCAGCAGCGCCGGGACAGTCTACGAGCAGTACTTC
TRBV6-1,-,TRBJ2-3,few,CASTEWLSTDTQYF,TGTGCCAGCACCGAGTGGTTGAGCACAGATACGCAGTATTTT
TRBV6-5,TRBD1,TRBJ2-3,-,CASSYPPGQGSDTQYF,TGTGCCAGCAGTTACCCCCCGGGACAGGGGTCAGATACGCAGTATTTT
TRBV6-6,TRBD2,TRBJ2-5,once,CATKTSEFTQYF,TGTGCCACAAAGACTAGCGAGTTCACCCAGTACTTC
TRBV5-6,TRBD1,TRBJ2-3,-,CASSHSRWTGNADTQYF,TGTGCCAGCAGCCATAGCCGGTGGACAGGGAACGCAGATACGCAGTATTTT
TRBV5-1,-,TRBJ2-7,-,CASSLSTGSYEQYF,TGCGCCAGCAGCTTGAGTACAGGTTCCTACGAGCAGTACTTC
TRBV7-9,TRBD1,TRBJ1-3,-,CASSRGRLYGNTIYF,TGTGCCAGCAGCAGGGGGCGACTTTATGGAAACACCATATATTTT
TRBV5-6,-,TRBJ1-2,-,CASSQQSYTISGYTF,TGTGCCAGCAGCCAGCAAAGCTACACTATCTCTGGCTACACCTTC
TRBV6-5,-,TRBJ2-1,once,CASSYSRASTHNEQFF,TGTGCCAGCAGTTACTCGAGGGCTAGCACCCACAATGAGCAGTTCTTC
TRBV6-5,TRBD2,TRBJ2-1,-,CASRSSGVPWDEQFF,TGTGCCAGCAGGTCAAGCGGGGTCCCCTGGGATGAGCAGTTCTTC
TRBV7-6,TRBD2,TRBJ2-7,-,CASSPRGVWYEQYF,TGTGCCAGCAGCCCACGGGGGGTCTGGTACGAGCAGTACTTC
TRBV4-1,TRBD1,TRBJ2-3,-,CASSQVAGTATDTQYF,TGCGCCAGCAGCCAAGTAGCCGGGACAGCCACAGATACGCAGTATTTT
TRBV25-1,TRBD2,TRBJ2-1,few,CASLSPTSGGPRRNEQFF,TGTGCCAGCCTCTCCCCGACTAGCGGGGGCCCCCGAAGGAATGAGCAGTTCTTC
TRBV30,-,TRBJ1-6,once,CAWSPQENSPLHF,TGTGCCTGGAGCCCGCAGGAAAATTCACCCCTCCACTTT
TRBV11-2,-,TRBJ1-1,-,CASSVTGLGTEAFF,TGTGCCAGCAGCGTAACAGGGCTAGGCACTGAAGCTTTCTTT
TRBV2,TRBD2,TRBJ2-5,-,CASSEAGGLAGVYQETQYF,TGTGCCAGCAGTGAAGCGGGGGGACTAGCGGGAGTGTACCAAGAGACCCAGTACTTC
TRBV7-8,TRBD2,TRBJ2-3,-,CASSLAMLVAGDTQYF,TGTGCCAGCAGCTTAGCGATGCTAGTAGCGGGGGATACGCAGTATTTT
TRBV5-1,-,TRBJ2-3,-,CASSSGHSSTDTQYF,TGCGCCAGCAGCTCTGGACACAGTAGCACAGATACGCAGTATTTT
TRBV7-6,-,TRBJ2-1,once,CASRPRGRNEQFF,TGTGCCAGCAGGCCGCGGGGGCGGAATGAGCAGTTCTTC
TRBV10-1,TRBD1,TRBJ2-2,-,CASSLRQGDGELFF,TGCGCCAGCAGCCTAAGACAGGGGGACGGGGAGCTGTTTTTT
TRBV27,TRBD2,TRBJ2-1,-,CASSLGAGGHLFF,TGTGCCAGCAGTTTAGGGGCGGGGGGCCACCTGTTCTTC
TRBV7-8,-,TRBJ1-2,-,CASSQLLTDQTNYGYTF,TGTGCCAGCAGCCAGCTTCTTACAGATCAAACTAACTATGGCTACACCTTC
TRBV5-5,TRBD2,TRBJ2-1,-,CASSLSLAGGRNEQFF,TGTGCCAGCAGCTTGTCTCTAGCGGGGGGTAGGAATGAGCAGTTCTTC
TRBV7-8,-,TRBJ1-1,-,CASSLGGSETEAFF,TGTGCCAGCAGCTTAGGGGGCTCGGAAACTGAAGCTTTCTTT
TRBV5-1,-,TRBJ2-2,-,CASSPRTGNTGELFF,TGCGCCAGCAGCCCAAGGACTGGGAACACCGGGGAGCTGTTTTTT
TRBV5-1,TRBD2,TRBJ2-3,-,CASSLNLAGGRADTQYF,TGCGCCAGCAGCTTGAACCTAGCGGGGGGCCGGGCAGATACGCAGTATTTT
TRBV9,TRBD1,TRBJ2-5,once,CASSTQGSLQETQYF,TGTGCCAGCAGCACACAGGGGAGCCTACAAGAGACCCAGTACTTC
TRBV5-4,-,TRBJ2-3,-,CASSLGQSTDTQYF,TGTGCCAGCAGCCTAGGACAATCCACAGATACGCAGTATTTT
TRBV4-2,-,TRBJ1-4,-,CASSQEQGTEKLFF,TGTGCCAGCAGCCAAGAACAGGGAACAGAAAAACTGTTTTTT
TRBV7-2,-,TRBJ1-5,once,CASSLIAGSNQPQHF,TGTGCCAGCAGCCTGATTGCAGGGAGCAATCAGCCCCAGCATTTT
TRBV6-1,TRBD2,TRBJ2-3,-,CASSEAWSGGADTQYF,TGTGCCAGCAGTGAAGCCTGGTCGGGGGGGGCAGATACGCAGTATTTT
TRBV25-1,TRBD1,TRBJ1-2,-,CASRGVQGAYGYTF,TGTGCCAGCAGGGGTGTACAGGGGGCCTATGGCTACACCTTC
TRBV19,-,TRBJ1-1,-,CASSQAGTNTEAFF,TGTGCCAGTAGTCAGGCAGGGACTAACACTGAAGCTTTCTTT
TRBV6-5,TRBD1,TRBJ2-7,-,CASRDRGREQYF,TGTGCCAGCAGGGACAGGGGGCGCGAGCAGTACTTC
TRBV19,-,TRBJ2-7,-,CASSNTGMLSYEQYF,TGTGCCAGTAGTAATACAGGGATGCTCTCCTACGAGCAGTACTTC
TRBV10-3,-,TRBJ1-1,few,CAISPPGGDNTEAFF,TGTGCCATCAGTCCTCCTGGCGGGGACAACACTGAAGCTTTCTTT
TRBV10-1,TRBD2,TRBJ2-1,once,CAGLLGGDLENEQFF,TGCGCCGGCTTACTTGGGGGGGACCTCGAAAATGAGCAGTTCTTC